The 15 T cell receptor beta chains given below trace back to one sample, sequenced in a study of blood T cell repertoires in COVID-19. The table came from immunoSEQ multiplex PCR; TCRdb's copy has only in-frame clones and leaves some out. Counted here are fewer than 130,000 clones, over 65% occurring once; the ten biggest clones make up about 4.1%. Material for sequencing was peripheral blood. The receptors originated from an elderly woman with acute or convalescent COVID-19.

In its sample, this clone was seen a few times. This chain joins TRBV5-1 and TRBJ2-5; 12 bases match TRBD2. Per the germline V gene, CDR1 is SGHRS and CDR2 is YFSETQ. After removal of 4 bases from V and 3 bases from J, the junction contained 7 bases not matched to a gene. This CDR3 comprises 16 residues. The CDR3 DNA follows: TGCGCCAGCAGCGGTGGACTAGCGGGGTTGAAAGAGACCCAGTACTTC. The encoded protein is CASSGGLAGLKETQYF.

V gene TRBV3-1 (or the pseudogene TRBV3-2) combines with J gene TRBJ2-5; 8 nucleotides line up with TRBD2. Germline V CDR1 and CDR2: LGHDT, YNNKEL (reference sequence). The CDR3 contains 15 residues. Trimming removed 4 bases from V and 4 bases from J; junction bases left unmatched: 8. The CDR3 DNA follows: TGTGCCAGCAGCCCGGCGGGGGGTCTTGTAGAGACCCAGTACTTC. This sequence encodes CASSPAGGLVETQYF.

This clone was seen only once. The V gene is TRBV7-9, the J gene TRBJ2-2; perhaps TRBD2 as D (6 bases). The CDR3 loop spans 15 amino acids. Looked up from germline, CDR1 is SEHNR and CDR2 is FQNEAQ (reference sequence). The V and J ends lost 5 bases and 4 bases respectively, with 14 bases between them. As DNA, the CDR3 is TGTGCCAGCAGCCCCCACGGGACTTCCACCGGGGAGCTGTTTTTT. Amino acid sequence: CASSPHGTSTGELFF.

CDR3 in amino acids: CASSPHPQETQYF. The CDR3 region has the DNA TGTGCCAGCTCACCCCACCCCCAGGAGACCCAGTACTTC. The chain recombines TRBV18 with TRBJ2-5; D ambiguous. This CDR3 is 13 amino acids long. V was clipped by 3 bases and J by 5 bases, with 10 bases between them. The V gene's germline CDR1 is KGHSH and CDR2 LQKENI.

The rearrangement joins TRBV7-2 to TRBJ1-6; 12 bases align to TRBD1. Germline CDR1 and CDR2: SGHTA and FQGNSA. Unmatched junction bases numbered 13, after V lost 6 bases and J lost 7 bases. The CDR3 consists of 18 residues. CDR3 DNA sequence: TGTGCCAGCAGTTCCGGGACAGGGGGCCCCCTCGACAATTCACCCCTCCACTTT. This encodes CASSSGTGGPLDNSPLHF.

The V and J genes are TRBV7-9 and TRBJ2-7, with 7 bases matching TRBD1. CDR3 length equals 12 residues. V lost 4 bases and J lost 5; bases outside the gene matches: 2. CDR1 and CDR2 from the germline V gene are SEHNR and FQNEAQ (reference sequence). DNA of the CDR3: TGTGCCAGCAGCTGGGACAGTAACGAGCAGTACTTC. As protein: CASSWDSNEQYF.

The chain carries TRBV6-5 and TRBJ2-7; D is uncertain. The germline V gene has CDR1 MNHEY and CDR2 SVGAGI. This CDR3 comprises 14 residues. Trimming left V 5 bases short and J 4 bases short, with 15 bases between. The CDR3 here is CASSPRSSVYEQYF. The CDR3 nucleotides read TGTGCCAGCAGTCCCCGGAGTTCGGTATACGAGCAGTACTTC.

This sequence joins TRBV5-1 and TRBJ2-2; 11 positions match TRBD2. CDR3 length equals 14 residues. CDR1 SGHRS and CDR2 YFSETQ come from the germline V gene. The trim removed 8 bases at V and 2 bases at J, leaving 2 bases unmatched. The chain's CDR3 is CASLAGGNTGELFF. The CDR3 DNA reads as TGCGCCAGTCTAGCGGGGGGAAACACCGGGGAGCTGTTTTTT.

The chain couples TRBV23-1 to TRBJ1-2; 11 nucleotides line up with TRBD1. TRBV23-1 is an ORF, with its function uncertain. The CDR3 has 16 residues. The junction had 9 bases not matched to a gene; V was cut back by 1 base and J by 8 bases. CDR3 DNA: TGCGCCAGCAGTCAATTCCCTTGGGGACAGGGGGTCGGCTACACCTTC. Its translation: CASSQFPWGQGVGYTF.

The chain carries TRBV28 and TRBJ2-3; TRBD2 might be the D (6 bases). Germline V gene sequence: CDR1 MDHEN, CDR2 SYDVKM. The CDR3 has 15 residues. Trimming took 5 bases from V and 3 from J, leaving 15 bases between them. The CDR3 nucleotides are TGTGCCAGCAGTGGGGCGGGGTACGAAACAGATACGCAGTATTTT. It yields the protein CASSGAGYETDTQYF.

The chain is built from TRBV3-1 (or the pseudogene TRBV3-2) and TRBJ2-1; 9 positions match TRBD1. The CDR3 is 15 amino acids. Trimming at V came to 3 bases and at J to 6 bases, leaving 6 bases not matched to a gene. The germline V gene has CDR1 LGHDT and CDR2 YNNKEL (reference sequence). The CDR3 nucleotides are TGTGCCAGCAGCCACTCCGGGACAGGGAGCAATGAGCAGTTCTTC. Translation: CASSHSGTGSNEQFF.

The chain couples TRBV5-1 to TRBJ1-1, with 7 bases identical to TRBD1. The germline gives CDR1 SGHRS, CDR2 YFSETQ. The CDR3 is 16 residues long. The trim removed 4 bases at V and 0 bases at J, leaving 9 bases unmatched. The chain's CDR3 is CASSTGDSIMNTEAFF. The CDR3 nucleotides read TGCGCCAGCAGCACGGGGGACAGCATCATGAACACTGAAGCTTTCTTT.

This chain connects TRBV30 to TRBJ2-7, with TRBD2 identical over 12 bases. V lost 4 bases, J lost 0 bases, and 4 bases stayed unmatched. This CDR3 comprises 15 residues. CDR1 is GTSNPN and CDR2 is SVGIG in the germline V gene (reference sequence). DNA for the CDR3: TGTGCCTGGACCCGGACTAGCGGGATCTCCTACGAGCAGTACTTC. Translated: CAWTRTSGISYEQYF.

The rearrangement uses TRBV28 and TRBJ2-1; unclear D gene. The CDR3 runs 15 residues. Between the trimmed V and J ends, which lost 2 bases and 0 bases, there was a span of 8 bases. Per the germline V gene, CDR1 is MDHEN and CDR2 is SYDVKM. CDR3 sequence reads: CASSLATPSYNEQFF. The CDR3 region has the DNA TGTGCCAGCAGTTTAGCTACCCCCTCCTACAATGAGCAGTTCTTC. Full variable domain (missing parts from reference TRBV28 and TRBJ2-1): DVKVTQSSRYLVKRTGEKVFLECVQDMDHENMFWYRQDPGLGLRLIYFSYDVKMKEKGDIPEGYSVSREKKERFSLILESASTNQTSMYLCASSLATPSYNEQFFGPGTRLTVL.

The chain uses TRBV30 and TRBJ2-3; 13 bases match TRBD2. The ends lost 3 bases at V and 3 bases at J; junction bases unmatched: 6. Germline-derived CDR1 and CDR2 are GTSNPN and SVGIG (reference sequence). The CDR3 loop spans 16 amino acids. The CDR3 reads CAWSDGLAGVTDTQYF. The CDR3 DNA is TGTGCCTGGAGCGATGGACTAGCGGGAGTTACAGATACGCAGTATTTT.